Listed below are T cell receptor beta chains from one sample, sequenced in a study of blood T cells in healthy people across ages. Each CDR3 protein gets one entry after TCRdb re-called the 5' RACE reads with MiXCR. The sample has about 690,000 distinct CDR3 sequences, 40% to 45% seen once. Sequencing input: blood. The receptors come from a man older than 75 in good health. Each CDR3 is given without its conserved first and last residue.

CDR3 protein: ASKLAGDNEQF
J gene: TRBJ2-1
V gene: TRBV13

CDR3 protein: ASRRTGEYTEAF
J gene: TRBJ1-1
V gene: TRBV5-1

CDR3 protein: ASSLGGSTRTGPDTQY
J gene: TRBJ2-3
V gene: TRBV7-9

CDR3 protein: ASSPPPRTSGPQETQY
J gene: TRBJ2-5
V gene: TRBV6-1

CDR3 protein: ASSPSSGRGGTQY
J gene: TRBJ2-3
V gene: TRBV3-1

CDR3 protein: ASSSGQLGYGYT
J gene: TRBJ1-2
V gene: TRBV5-1

CDR3 protein: ASSPRQGGETQY
J gene: TRBJ2-5
V gene: TRBV7-2

CDR3 protein: AIGGLAGMYQETQY
J gene: TRBJ2-5
V gene: TRBV6-2/TRBV6-3

CDR3 protein: ASSPISGRGSGEQF
J gene: TRBJ2-1
V gene: TRBV7-9

CDR3 protein: ASSPQALSYEQY
J gene: TRBJ2-7
V gene: TRBV11-2

CDR3 protein: SVEDPGRGGYT
J gene: TRBJ1-2
V gene: TRBV29-1

CDR3 protein: ASSEEEAGVDTQY
J gene: TRBJ2-3
V gene: TRBV6-4

CDR3 protein: ASSDRLAGGTNTGELF
J gene: TRBJ2-2
V gene: TRBV10-2